The 12 T cell receptor beta chains below were found in one sample sequenced in a study of cytomegalovirus exposure and HLA in healthy donors. PCR was performed using 60 Vbeta and 13 Jbeta primers. Data came from immunoSEQ multiplex PCR; TCRdb stores just in-frame clones and leaves some out. The sample has 150,000 to 190,000 clones; around 80% are singletons. The sequenced material came from PBMCs. These receptors originate from a man between 18 and 35 years old in good health and CMV-seronegative.

This chain uses TRBV28 with TRBJ1-2; D gene unclear. Trimming stripped 2 bases from V and 4 bases from J, with 14 bases between. Germline V gene sequence: CDR1 MDHEN, CDR2 SYDVKM. CDR3 length: 15 amino acids. The CDR3 sequence is CASSLGRDNSYGYTF. The DNA of the CDR3 is TGTGCCAGCAGTTTAGGCAGAGACAATTCCTATGGCTACACCTTC.

V usage is TRBV7-9 and J usage is TRBJ2-6; TRBD2 might be the D (7 bases). V shed 5 bases and J shed 4 bases, with 18 bases lying between them. Germline V gives CDR1 SEHNR, CDR2 FQNEAQ (reference sequence). The CDR3 length is 17 residues. The CDR3 spells CASSPAGAAPGANVLTF. The CDR3 nucleotides are TGTGCCAGCAGCCCGGCGGGGGCGGCGCCAGGGGCCAACGTCCTGACTTTC.

This chain uses TRBV11-2 with TRBJ2-7; perhaps TRBD2 as D (5 bases). Deletions cut 3 bases from V and 3 bases from J, with 12 bases between. This CDR3 has 14 amino acids. Germline lookup yields CDR1 SGHAT and CDR2 FQNNGV. CDR3 nucleotides: TGTGCCAGCAGCTTTCGCGGACTGCGCTACGAGCAGTACTTC. Amino acid sequence: CASSFRGLRYEQYF.

This clone occurred a few times. The V and J genes are TRBV7-7 and TRBJ1-3; D gene ambiguous. From germline, CDR1 is SSHAT and CDR2 FNYEAQ (reference sequence). The CDR3 runs to 13 residues. Trimming stripped 2 bases from V and 4 bases from J, with 6 bases between. CDR3 sequence: CASSLHEGNTIYF. The CDR3 DNA sequence: TGTGCCAGCAGCTTACACGAGGGAAACACCATATATTTT.

The rearrangement uses TRBV7-8 and TRBJ2-1; TRBD2 might be the D (6 bases). Trimming cost V 3 bases and J 10 bases, with 22 bases left between them. This CDR3 spans 16 amino acids. CDR1 and CDR2 (germline): SGHVS, FQNEAQ. CDR3 region: CASSFMLAEKPREQFF. The CDR3, as DNA: TGTGCCAGCAGCTTTATGTTAGCGGAGAAGCCGAGGGAGCAGTTCTTC.

This sequence joins TRBV7-4 and TRBJ2-3, with TRBD2 matching 14 bases. The CDR3 sequence is 16 residues long. The junction had 4 bases not matched to a gene; V was cut back by 5 bases and J by 3 bases. Germline V gene sequence: CDR1 SGHVT, CDR2 SQSDAQ. The CDR3 coding sequence is TGTGCCAGCAGCCGACTAGCGGGAGGGGGGACAGATACGCAGTATTTT. It is translated as CASSRLAGGGTDTQYF. Combining the CDR3 with reference TRBV7-4 and TRBJ2-3 gives the whole variable domain GAGVSQSPRYKVAKRGRDVALRCDSISGHVTLYWYRQTLGQGSEVLTYSQSDAQRDKSGRPSGRFSAERPERSVSTLKIQRTEQGDSAVYLCASSRLAGGGTDTQYFGPGTRLTVL.

In the case of this clone: The junction departs from the called germline gene at one end, perhaps through a read error. The rearrangement joins TRBV7-9 to TRBJ2-7; no definite D call. The CDR3 runs to 12 residues. Germline loops: CDR1 SEHNR, CDR2 FQNEAQ (reference sequence). The CDR3 loop reads CSSSLGLDEQYF. The CDR3 DNA reads as TGTTCCAGCAGCTTAGGGCTCGACGAGCAGTACTTC.

The chain uses TRBV19 and TRBJ2-1; possible D gene TRBD2, 5 bases. The CDR3 length is 13 residues. Germline V gene sequence: CDR1 LNHDA, CDR2 SQIVND (reference sequence). V lost 3 bases and J lost 10, with 13 bases in between. In nucleotides, the CDR3 is TGTGCCAGTAGTATTCGTCCTAGCCAAGAGCAGTTCTTC. Its protein product is CASSIRPSQEQFF.

The chain links TRBV4-3 to TRBJ2-7; TRBD2 matches at 12 bases. The CDR3 covers 15 residues. In germline, CDR1 is LGHNA, CDR2 YSLEER. The J segment lost 1 base and the V segment lost 4 bases, leaving 2 bases of the junction unmatched. CDR3 in amino acids: CASSRTSGESYEQYF. The CDR3 nucleotides read TGCGCCAGCAGCCGGACTAGCGGGGAGTCCTACGAGCAGTACTTC.

The V call is TRBV9, the J call TRBJ2-7; 7 bases are a match to TRBD1. Germline V gene lookup returns CDR1 SGDLS and CDR2 YYNGEE. The CDR3 has 14 amino acids. V trimming: 4 bases; J trimming: 0 bases; junction bases outside the gene matches: 4. CDR3: CASSPRTGSYEQYF. For the CDR3, the DNA is TGTGCCAGCAGCCCGCGGACAGGCTCCTACGAGCAGTACTTC.

This chain uses TRBV20-1 with TRBJ2-7, with 7 nucleotides matching TRBD1. Germline V gene lookup returns CDR1 DFQATT and CDR2 SNEGSKA (reference sequence). The trim removed 5 bases at V and 5 bases at J, leaving 0 bases unmatched. CDR3 size: 10 residues. The CDR3 DNA follows: TGCAGTGCTGGGACAGACGAGCAGTACTTC. This codes for CSAGTDEQYF.

This clone occurred once. V gene TRBV30 combines with J gene TRBJ1-1; D remains unclear. Trimming removed 5 bases from V and 0 bases from J, with 10 bases in between. This CDR3 is built from 13 residues. Germline CDR1 and CDR2: GTSNPN and SVGIG (reference sequence). The chain's CDR3 is CAWVRELNTEAFF. CDR3 nucleotide sequence: TGTGCCTGGGTAAGAGAACTGAACACTGAAGCTTTCTTT.